Below, one T cell receptor (beta chain) is given with its context. The data derive from a study of blood T cell repertoires in COVID-19. The wider study: Nucleic acid was either cDNA or gDNA, and it came from T cells, B-cell-depleted T cells, or PBMCs.

Germline V gene sequence: CDR1 LNHDA, CDR2 SQIVND (reference sequence). The V gene lost 3 bases and the J gene lost 5 bases, with 17 bases spanning the gap. The CDR3 loop spans 16 amino acids. Sequencing used immunoSEQ multiplex PCR; TCRdb keeps in-frame clones, though not all of them. The data hold fewer than 95,000 clones, with roughly nine tenths observed a single time. The chain combines TRBV19 with TRBJ1-5, with a possible D match to TRBD1 (5 bases). The TCR was taken from a man aged 50-60 years with acute or convalescent COVID-19. Material: peripheral blood. This CDR3 is CASSMDRRQTYQPQHF. The CDR3 DNA reads as TGTGCCAGTAGTATGGATAGGAGACAGACCTATCAGCCCCAGCATTTT.